The rows below give T cell receptor beta chains drawn from one sample of a study of T cells in Graves' hyperthyroidism and ophthalmopathy. TCRdb passed the multiplex PCR reads through MiXCR, listing each CDR3 protein once. The sample lists hundreds of thousands of distinct CDR3 sequences; roughly 14% were seen once. Sequencing was done on a sample of blood. Receptor source: a woman in her thirties with Graves' hyperthyroidism. The CDR3 runs from the conserved cysteine through the conserved F or W. D genes are given only for firm matches. Only part of the rows carry a size: once, few, many, or a class if the clone is expanded.

clone size: many
J gene: TRBJ2-1
D gene: NA
V gene: TRBV28
CDR3 protein: CASSLIRTYNEQFF
CDR3 DNA: TGTGCCAGCAGCCTTATACGTACCTACAATGAGCAGTTCTTC

clone size: many
J gene: TRBJ1-6
D gene: NA
V gene: TRBV27
CDR3 protein: CASGQGNSPLHF
CDR3 DNA: TGTGCCAGCGGCCAGGGAAATTCACCCCTCCACTTT

clone size: NA
J gene: TRBJ1-1
D gene: NA
V gene: TRBV2
CDR3 protein: CASRDDRNTEAFF
CDR3 DNA: TGTGCCAGCAGAGACGACAGGAACACTGAAGCTTTCTTT

clone size: few
J gene: TRBJ2-2
D gene: NA
V gene: TRBV12-3/TRBV12-4
CDR3 protein: CANRRGPGELFF
CDR3 DNA: TGTGCCAACCGCCGGGGGCCCGGGGAGCTGTTTTTT

clone size: NA
J gene: TRBJ1-2
D gene: NA
V gene: TRBV9
CDR3 protein: CASSVDEGSYGYTF
CDR3 DNA: TGTGCCAGCAGCGTGGATGAGGGGTCCTATGGCTACACCTTC

clone size: many
J gene: TRBJ1-1
D gene: NA
V gene: TRBV3-1
CDR3 protein: CASGEGRGTEAFF
CDR3 DNA: TGTGCCAGCGGGGAGGGGCGAGGCACTGAAGCTTTCTTT

clone size: NA
J gene: TRBJ1-1
D gene: NA
V gene: TRBV4-3
CDR3 protein: CASSQDPAVNTEAFF
CDR3 DNA: TGCGCCAGCAGCCAAGATCCAGCTGTGAACACTGAAGCTTTCTTT

clone size: many
J gene: TRBJ2-1
D gene: NA
V gene: TRBV28
CDR3 protein: CASSLLTQNNEQFF
CDR3 DNA: TGTGCCAGCAGTTTATTGACACAGAACAATGAGCAGTTCTTC

clone size: few
J gene: TRBJ2-7
D gene: NA
V gene: TRBV7-2
CDR3 protein: CASSEELTYEQYF
CDR3 DNA: TGTGCCAGCAGCGAGGAACTAACCTACGAGCAGTACTTC

clone size: few
J gene: TRBJ2-1
D gene: TRBD2
V gene: TRBV5-5
CDR3 protein: CASSAGLADNEQFF
CDR3 DNA: TGTGCCAGCAGCGCGGGACTAGCGGACAATGAGCAGTTCTTC

clone size: many
J gene: TRBJ2-2
D gene: NA
V gene: TRBV6-1
CDR3 protein: CASSNSNTGELFF
CDR3 DNA: TGTGCCAGCAGTAATTCGAACACCGGGGAGCTGTTTTTT

clone size: NA
J gene: TRBJ2-2
D gene: TRBD1
V gene: TRBV4-1
CDR3 protein: CASSHTPGQGITGELFF
CDR3 DNA: TGCGCCAGCAGCCATACCCCGGGACAGGGGATTACCGGGGAGCTGTTTTTT

clone size: many
J gene: TRBJ2-4
D gene: NA
V gene: TRBV28
CDR3 protein: CATTLGREDIQYF
CDR3 DNA: TGTGCCACCACCTTGGGACGTGAGGACATTCAGTACTTC

clone size: many
J gene: TRBJ2-5
D gene: NA
V gene: TRBV12-3/TRBV12-4
CDR3 protein: CASSRNSVYQETQYF
CDR3 DNA: TGTGCCAGCAGCCGAAATTCCGTGTACCAAGAGACCCAGTACTTC

clone size: many
J gene: TRBJ1-2
D gene: NA
V gene: TRBV2
CDR3 protein: CASSDHAGPRGYTF
CDR3 DNA: TGTGCCAGCAGTGATCACGCGGGTCCCCGGGGCTACACCTTC

clone size: few
J gene: TRBJ2-1
D gene: NA
V gene: TRBV6-1
CDR3 protein: CASTRAFEQFF
CDR3 DNA: TGTGCCAGCACTCGGGCTTTTGAGCAGTTCTTC

clone size: many
J gene: TRBJ1-6
D gene: NA
V gene: TRBV2
CDR3 protein: CASKGEKRSPLHF
CDR3 DNA: TGTGCCAGCAAGGGGGAGAAGCGCTCACCCCTCCACTTT

clone size: many
J gene: TRBJ2-3
D gene: TRBD2
V gene: TRBV3-1
CDR3 protein: CASSHGGRVYTDTQYF
CDR3 DNA: TGTGCCAGCAGCCACGGCGGGAGGGTATACACAGATACGCAGTATTTT